These 5 T cell receptor beta chains share one sample of origin, sequenced in a study of T-cell memory formation after mild COVID-19. MiXCR, applied by TCRdb to the 5' RACE reads, yields one record per CDR3 protein. This sample has approximately 51,000 distinct CDR3 sequences, with roughly a tenth found just once. The sample taken for sequencing was PBMCs or a T cell subset sorted from them (not recorded which). The receptors derive from an adult woman who had mild COVID-19 (a few samples of this study predate the infection). Cell type and time point are not known.

This clonotype was picked up many times. The rearrangement links TRBV27 to TRBJ2-2; the match to TRBD1 covers 11 bases. V dropped 2 bases and J dropped 4; count of bases not matched to a gene: 6. The germline V gene has CDR1 MNHEY and CDR2 SMNVEV (reference sequence). The length of the CDR3 is 17 residues. The CDR3 DNA reads TGTGCCAGCAGTTTAGGGTCGGGGACAGGGGGCACCGGGGAGCTGTTTTTT. Amino acid sequence: CASSLGSGTGGTGELFF.

The genes are TRBV30 and TRBJ2-3, with D possibly TRBD2 on 5 matching bases. The CDR3 consists of 15 residues. Per the germline V gene, CDR1 is GTSNPN and CDR2 is SVGIG (reference sequence). V lost 1 base to trimming and J lost 3 bases, with 14 bases between them. CDR3 in DNA: TGTGCCTGGAGTGGGTCGGGGAGTGGGACAGATACGCAGTATTTT. Translated: CAWSGSGSGTDTQYF. Supplemented by reference TRBV30 and TRBJ2-3, the full variable domain reads SQTIHQWPATLVQPVGSPLSLECTVEGTSNPNLYWYRQAAGRGLQLLFYSVGIGQISSEVPQNLSASRPQDRQFILSSKKLLLSDSGFYLCAWSGSGSGTDTQYFGPGTRLTVL.

This clonotype was detected a few times. The chain joins TRBV6-4 to TRBJ1-4; D is unclear. V lost 4 bases, J lost 4 bases, and 7 bases lay in between. CDR3 size: 13 residues. Germline lookup yields CDR1 MRHNA and CDR2 SNTAGT. The CDR3 coding sequence is TGTGCCAGCAGTGCGGGAGATAATGAAAAACTGTTTTTT. It codes for CASSAGDNEKLFF.

The chain recombines TRBV27 with TRBJ2-2; possibly TRBD1 for D (6 bases). V shed 6 bases and J shed 1 base, with 21 bases lying between them. Germline V gives CDR1 MNHEY, CDR2 SMNVEV (reference sequence). The CDR3 loop spans 18 amino acids. The CDR3 spells CASSKILIGQLNTGELFF. The CDR3 region has the DNA TGTGCCAGCAGCAAAATCCTGATCGGACAGTTGAACACCGGGGAGCTGTTTTTT.

This clonotype was recorded a few times. This chain links TRBV9 with TRBJ2-1, with D possibly being TRBD1 (5 bases). V lost 3 bases, J lost 2 bases, and 12 bases lay in between. Germline V lookup: CDR1 SGDLS, CDR2 YYNGEE. The CDR3 length is 15 residues. The CDR3 spells CASSGGHTTYNEQFF. CDR3 in DNA: TGTGCCAGCAGCGGGGGCCATACGACCTACAATGAGCAGTTCTTC.